The sequence of this TCR beta chain was determined in a study of spatial heterogeneity in lung cancer. Across the whole study: There was a strong correlation between the counts of TCR transcripts measured in tumor regions and a T cell transcriptional module score that was calculated from matched bulk RNA-seq. Unique TCR and UMI combinations averaged more than ten appearances each in raw reads.

Unmatched junction bases numbered 12, after V lost 5 bases and J lost 9 bases. The CDR3 consists of 15 residues. The germline gives CDR1 MNHNS, CDR2 SASEGT. This clonotype was seen more than once but under ten times. Its matching antigen is unknown. This beta chain turned up in a library designed for alpha chains; as an off-target read, its abundance says little. Carried by each TCR cDNA molecule was a unique molecular identifier. TCRdb itself ran the 5' RACE reads through MiXCR, one entry per CDR3 protein. The data contain about 19,000 distinct CDR3 sequences, approximately 9.5% of them singletons. As for time point: sample taken at primary tumor resection. Sequencing covered unsorted whole RNA taken from tumor, nontumor lung or frozen PBMC. Overall study results and limits: One measure, the expanded intratumoral alpha and beta TCR count, tracked tumor mutation counts.

This chain connects TRBV6-1 to TRBJ1-4; 7 nucleotides line up with TRBD1. Sequences were derived from lung tumor tissue, sampled at surgery. The source of this sequence is a female donor with early-stage non-small cell lung cancer. The CDR3 region has the DNA TGTGCCAGCAGTCCGGGCGGGGCAGGGGGAAAAAAACTGTTTTTT. Its protein product is CASSPGGAGGKKLFF.